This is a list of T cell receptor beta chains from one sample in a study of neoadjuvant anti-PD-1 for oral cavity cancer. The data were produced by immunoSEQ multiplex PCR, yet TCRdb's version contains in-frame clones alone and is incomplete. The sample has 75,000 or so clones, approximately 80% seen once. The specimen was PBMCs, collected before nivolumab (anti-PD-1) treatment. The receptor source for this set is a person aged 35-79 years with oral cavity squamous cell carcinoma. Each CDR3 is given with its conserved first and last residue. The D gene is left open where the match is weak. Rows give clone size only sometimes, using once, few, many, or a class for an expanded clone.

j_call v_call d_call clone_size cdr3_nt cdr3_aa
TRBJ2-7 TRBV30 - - TGTGCCTGGGGATCAACCTACGAGCAGTACTTC CAWGSTYEQYF
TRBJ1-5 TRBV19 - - TGTGCCAGTAGTAGAGGGGGGCCCCAGCATTTT CASSRGGPQHF
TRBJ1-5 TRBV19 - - TGTGCCAGTAGTACAGGACAGAGATATAGCAATCAGCCCCAGCATTTT CASSTGQRYSNQPQHF
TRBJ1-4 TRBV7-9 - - TGTGCCAGCAGCCCCCAGGGTAATTGGGAAAAACTGTTTTTT CASSPQGNWEKLFF
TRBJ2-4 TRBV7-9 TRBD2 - TGTGCCAGCAGCCTTCCGGGACTAGCGGGGAACATTCAGTACTTC CASSLPGLAGNIQYF
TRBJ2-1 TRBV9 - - TGTGCCAGCAGCGTCACTCCCTTGGGCACCTACAATGAGCAGTTCTTC CASSVTPLGTYNEQFF
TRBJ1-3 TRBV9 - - TGTGCCAGCAGCGGAGGACATGAAGGAAACACCATATATTTT CASSGGHEGNTIYF
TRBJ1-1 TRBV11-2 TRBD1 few TGTGCCAGCAGCCGCCGACAGGGGGCGCCCACTGAAGCTTTCTTT CASSRRQGAPTEAFF
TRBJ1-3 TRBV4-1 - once TGCGCCAGCAGCCCCCCAGGGGCCTACTCTGGAAACACCATATATTTT CASSPPGAYSGNTIYF
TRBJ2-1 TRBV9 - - TGTGCCAGCTCCAGTAGACTTGTGGGTGATGAGCAGTTCTTC CASSSRLVGDEQFF
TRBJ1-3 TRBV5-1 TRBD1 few TGCGCCAGCAGCTTGACAGGGGGCGACGGAAACACCATATATTTT CASSLTGGDGNTIYF
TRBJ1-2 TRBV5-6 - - TGTGCCAGCAGCCGGACAAGAGCTTATGGCTACACCTTC CASSRTRAYGYTF
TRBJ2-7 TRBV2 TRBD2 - TGTGCCAGCAGCGGGGAGTTAGCGGGCTACGAGCAGTACTTC CASSGELAGYEQYF
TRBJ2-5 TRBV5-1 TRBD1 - TGCGCCAGCAGCTCAGGACAGGGGGCGCAGGAGACCCAGTACTTC CASSSGQGAQETQYF
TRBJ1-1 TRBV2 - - TGTGCCAGCAGGGACGAGCGTTGGCAGGGGAACACTGAAGCTTTCTTT CASRDERWQGNTEAFF
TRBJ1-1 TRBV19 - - TGTGCCAGTAGAACGCCGGGGCGGAGCACTGAAGCTTTCTTT CASRTPGRSTEAFF